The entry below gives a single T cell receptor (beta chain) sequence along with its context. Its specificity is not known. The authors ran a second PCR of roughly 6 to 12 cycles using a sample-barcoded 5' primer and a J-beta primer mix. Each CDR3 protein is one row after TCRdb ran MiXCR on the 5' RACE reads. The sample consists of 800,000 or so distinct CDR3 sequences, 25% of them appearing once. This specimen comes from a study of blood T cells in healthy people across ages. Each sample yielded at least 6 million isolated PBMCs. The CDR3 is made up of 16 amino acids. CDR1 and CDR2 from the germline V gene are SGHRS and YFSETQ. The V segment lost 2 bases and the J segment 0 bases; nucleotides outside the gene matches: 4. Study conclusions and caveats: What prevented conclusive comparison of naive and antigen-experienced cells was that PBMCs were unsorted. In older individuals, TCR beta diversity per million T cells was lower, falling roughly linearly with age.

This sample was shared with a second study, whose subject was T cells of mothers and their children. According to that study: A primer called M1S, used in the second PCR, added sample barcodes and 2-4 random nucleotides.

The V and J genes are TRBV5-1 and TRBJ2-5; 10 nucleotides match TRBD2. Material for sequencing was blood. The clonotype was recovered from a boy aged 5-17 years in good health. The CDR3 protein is CASSFPSGSDQETQYF. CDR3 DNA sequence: TGCGCCAGCAGCTTCCCTAGCGGGAGTGACCAAGAGACCCAGTACTTC.